This record concerns one T cell receptor beta chain sequence. Its antigen is currently unknown. This record comes from a study of Ad26.COV2.S vaccination and SARS-CoV-2 variants. Losses at the gene ends were 3 bases for V and 8 bases for J; bases not matched to a gene: 13. Germline CDR1 and CDR2: MGHRA and YSYEKL. The CDR3 is 16 amino acids. Sequencing was performed with immunoSEQ multiplex PCR; in TCRdb, only in-frame clones are kept and a portion is missing. Of about 94,000 clones in the sample, less than 85% are singletons; the top ten hold approximately 15%. General study findings and limits: The breadth of spike-specific CD8+ and CD4+ T cell responses after vaccination was reportedly substantial. Non-spike TCR breadth did not differ much between vaccine and placebo recipients.

The chain employs TRBV4-1 and TRBJ1-1, with 9 bases aligning to TRBD1. The sequenced sample was peripheral blood, obtained after recovery from COVID-19. The sequence was collected from a human donor who had recovered from COVID-19. CDR3: CASSHGLTGGNIEAFF. As DNA, the CDR3 is TGCGCCAGCAGCCATGGACTGACAGGGGGGAATATAGAAGCTTTCTTT.